Sequencing of this T cell receptor beta chain was carried out in a study of Tregs in tolerant kidney transplant recipients. CD4+CD25+CD127- Tregs, CD4+CD25- non-Tregs, CD4 and CD8 cells were sorted. Thawed PBMCs were rested overnight at 37°C with around 180 IU/ml IL-2 before regulatory T cell sorting. Per the germline V gene, CDR1 is MNHEY and CDR2 is SVGAGI. This CDR3 spans 11 amino acids. V was trimmed by 7 bases and J by 8 bases, leaving 9 bases between them. TCRdb's table, derived via immunoSEQ multiplex PCR, lists solely in-frame clones and lacks some. The data show under 95,000 clones, roughly 90% seen once. A note on this clone: The antigen remains undetermined.

Study-level results: Biological reproducibility was not directly addressed in this study. In tolerant patients, donor-specific Tregs outgrew total Tregs, suggesting antigen-driven expansion.

The chain has TRBV6-5 and TRBJ2-4; D could derive from TRBD1 or TRBD2 (6 bases each). The sample was Tregs from blood, taken before the transplant. This sequence was found in a human donor who received a combined kidney and bone marrow transplant. For the CDR3, the DNA is TGTGCCAGCAAGGGGGGAGACATTCAGTACTTC. This codes for CASKGGDIQYF.